This TCR beta chain is drawn from a study of CD8 T cells in Susac syndrome. CD8+ and CD4+ T cells from blood underwent TCR beta sequencing. The CDR3 is made up of 12 amino acids. Germline CDR1 SNHLY, CDR2 FYNNEI. Notes on this clonotype: Its ends do not fully match the called genes, so a read error is possible.

An input of about 0.45 to 1 ug of RNA was subjected to reverse transcription using random hexamers. MiXCR was run by TCRdb on the immunoSEQ multiplex PCR reads, yielding one entry per CDR3 protein. The top ten hold around 0.15% of the sample, which has about 120,000 distinct CDR3 sequences, approximately 91% seen once. Sequencing used CD4+ T cells from PBMCs. This chain joins TRBV2 and TRBJ1-2, with D perhaps matching TRBD1 (5 bases). This TCR came from a human donor in good health. CDR3 sequence reads: CASRGDSYGYTF. The CDR3 nucleotides read TGTGCCAGCAGGGGTGACAGTTATGGATACACCTTC.